The rows below give T cell receptor beta chains drawn from one sample of a study of T cell responses to AZD1222 COVID-19 vaccine. Measured with immunoSEQ multiplex PCR; TCRdb has only the in-frame clones, and not every one. This table holds over 110,000 clones, roughly nine tenths found once. Sequencing was performed on peripheral blood, taken 28 days after the second AZD1222 dose. The receptors shown here come from an adult who received the AZD1222 COVID-19 vaccine. Both conserved end residues are part of each CDR3. The order of the fields is CDR3 protein, V gene.

CASSSQPAGGETQYF,TRBV7-7
CASSQDAGGQYNEQFF,TRBV4-3
CASSQGAGSYEQYF,TRBV18
CASSPPFGGTQNSPLHF,TRBV18
CASSPQDRALNQPQHF,TRBV6-2/TRBV6-3
CASSSRPDTFYEQYF,TRBV27
CASSLASGYTGELFF,TRBV27
CASSSPGLRSQPQHF,TRBV28
CASSPPMTGGAYEQYF,TRBV18
CASSIPRPPPGGYTF,TRBV19
CASTPQGNIAGEAFF,TRBV6-2/TRBV6-3
CASAGERGTYGYTF,TRBV2
CAITGWGPDGSGANVLTF,TRBV10-3
CASTLTGSMNTEAFF,TRBV19
CASSLQGQGATNEKLFF,TRBV5-1
CASSVQGSNQPQHF,TRBV27
CASSLRAGGSRSYEQYF,TRBV27
CASSLVGQPQHF,TRBV5-6